The entry below gives a single TCR beta chain sequence along with its context. Mouse gene names and germline throughout. The CDR3 end falls 1 residue outside the read, so it is completed with the germline J gene. This record comes from a study of tissue T cells after allogeneic stem cell transplantation. The CDR3 length is 13 residues. V was pared by 4 bases and J by 4 bases, with 9 bases between. The germline V gene has CDR1 LGHNA and CDR2 YNLKQL (reference sequence). Time point reported: mouse harvest day 7 after allogeneic transplant. Mouse grafts combined 10^7 T-cell-depleted bone marrow cells with 10^6 splenic CD5+ T cells. Sequencing used immunoSEQ multiplex PCR; TCRdb keeps in-frame clones, though not all of them. The repertoire holds over 2,000 clones, with around 50% as singletons.

This receptor was taken from a female BALB/c mouse given C57BL/6 T cells with graft-versus-host disease after an allogeneic hematopoietic cell transplant. The chain carries TRBV5 and TRBJ2-3; tentatively, D is TRBD1 (5 bases). Sequencing was performed on liver tissue. CDR3 DNA (partial): TGTGCCAGCAGCCCCAGACAGACAGAAACGCTGTAT. Residues: CASSPRQTETLY. The whole CDR3 protein reads CASSPRQTETLYF.